These 22 T cell receptor beta chains came from one sample sequenced in a study of ipilimumab plus nivolumab after autologous stem cell transplantation. Clones were sequenced by immunoSEQ multiplex PCR, and TCRdb holds only the in-frame ones, with some missing. The data contain roughly 45,000 clones, 88% of them seen just once; the ten biggest clones take up about 0.88%. The sample in question was PBMCs, obtained in a trial of ipilimumab plus nivolumab as post-transplant consolidation. These receptors were collected from a male donor with multiple myeloma.

CDR3 nucleotide sequence: TGCGCCAGCAGCTTGGTCCAGGACTACAATGAGCAGTTCTTC. Its translation: CASSLVQDYNEQFF. The chain carries TRBV5-1 and TRBJ2-1; no firm D call. Germline-derived CDR1 and CDR2 are SGHRS and YFSETQ. The V end lost 0 bases, the J end lost 3 bases, and 7 bases lay between the germline ends. This CDR3 spans 14 amino acids. Full variable domain (rest looked up from reference TRBV5-1 and TRBJ2-1): KAGVTQTPRYLIKTRGQQVTLSCSPISGHRSVSWYQQTPGQGLQFLFEYFSETQRNKGNFPGRFSGRQFSNSRSEMNVSTLELGDSALYLCASSLVQDYNEQFFGPGTRLTVL.

This clone appeared a few times. This sequence joins TRBV27 and TRBJ2-6; 11 nucleotides align to TRBD2. V shed 6 bases and J 11 bases; nucleotides not matched to a gene: 6. Germline CDR1 MNHEY, CDR2 SMNVEV (reference sequence). The CDR3 extends over 14 amino acids. The DNA of the CDR3 is TGTGCCAGCAGCAGACTAGCGGGGTCTGACGTCCTGACTTTC. This codes for CASSRLAGSDVLTF.

In this sample, this clone turned up a few times. The chain carries TRBV2 and TRBJ2-1, with no clear D. Trimming shortened V by 4 bases and J by 9 bases, and 22 bases separated the two germline ends. CDR1 and CDR2 (germline): SNHLY, FYNNEI. The CDR3 totals 16 residues. The CDR3 protein is CASSVRAGEPTSEQFF. CDR3 nucleotides: TGTGCCAGCAGTGTCCGGGCAGGTGAGCCTACAAGTGAGCAGTTCTTC. The full variable domain, with the rest looked up from reference TRBV2 and TRBJ2-1, is EPEVTQTPSHQVTQMGQEVILRCVPISNHLYFYWYRQILGQKVEFLVSFYNNEISEKSEIFDDQFSVERPDGSNFTLKIRSTKLEDSAMYFCASSVRAGEPTSEQFFGPGTRLTVL.

CDR3 nucleotides: TGTGCCAGCAGCCGCCCCACAGGGGAGGTAACTGAAGCTTTCTTT. Translated, it gives CASSRPTGEVTEAFF. V is TRBV5-6 and J is TRBJ1-1, with 7 nucleotides matching TRBD1. The CDR3 is made up of 15 amino acids. Germline loops: CDR1 SGHDT, CDR2 YYEEEE. After removal of 4 bases from V and 5 bases from J, the junction contained 11 bases not matched to a gene.

The chain links TRBV5-6 to TRBJ1-5; possible D gene TRBD1, 5 bases. The length of the CDR3 is 16 residues. CDR1 is SGHDT and CDR2 is YYEEEE in the germline V gene. Trimming took 1 base from V and 4 from J, leaving 15 bases between them. CDR3 amino acids: CASSLLAGSENQPQHF. The CDR3 coding sequence is TGTGCCAGCAGCTTGCTGGCAGGGTCGGAAAATCAGCCCCAGCATTTT. Based on the CDR3 plus reference TRBV5-6 and TRBJ1-5, the full variable domain is DAGVTQSPTHLIKTRGQQVTLRCSPKSGHDTVSWYQQALGQGPQFIFQYYEEEERQRGNFPDRFSGHQFPNYSSELNVNALLLGDSALYLCASSLLAGSENQPQHFGDGTRLSIL.

This rearrangement joins TRBV4-1 to TRBJ2-1; D may be TRBD1 (6 bases). This CDR3 spans 15 amino acids. Germline loops: CDR1 MGHRA, CDR2 YSYEKL. Trimming stripped 4 bases from V and 1 base from J, with 11 bases between. In nucleotides, the CDR3 is TGCGCCAGCAGCCCACCAGGGGCTTCCTACAATGAGCAGTTCTTC. This translates into CASSPPGASYNEQFF.

On this clone itself: The junction departs from the called germline gene at one end, perhaps through a read error. The rearrangement joins TRBV7-2 to TRBJ2-7; 9 nucleotides agree with TRBD1. The CDR3 covers 15 residues. The germline V gene encodes CDR1 SGHTA and CDR2 FQGNSA. The CDR3 loop reads CAGSLAGTGTYEQYF. DNA for the CDR3: TGTGCCGGCAGCTTAGCCGGGACAGGGACATACGAGCAGTACTTC.

This clone was recorded only once. V is TRBV6-5 and J is TRBJ1-2; 8 nucleotides match TRBD1. V shed 5 bases and J 1 base; nucleotides not matched to a gene: 3. The V gene's germline CDR1 is MNHEY and CDR2 SVGAGI. The CDR3 sequence is 14 residues long. The CDR3 spells CASSRDRLNYGYTF. The CDR3 nucleotides read TGTGCCAGCAGTCGGGACAGGCTTAACTATGGCTACACCTTC.

The chain has TRBV7-6 and TRBJ2-1; 7 positions match TRBD1. CDR3 length equals 15 residues. V lost 4 bases to trimming and J lost 0 bases; unmatched junction nucleotides: 3. The germline V gene encodes CDR1 SGHVS and CDR2 FNYEAQ. For the CDR3, the DNA is TGTGCCAGCAGCTCCAGGGGGAGCTCCTACAATGAGCAGTTCTTC. This sequence encodes CASSSRGSSYNEQFF.

The chain links TRBV5-6 to TRBJ2-1, with D uncertain. The V gene's germline CDR1 is SGHDT and CDR2 YYEEEE. This CDR3 comprises 11 residues. Trimming left V 5 bases short and J 7 bases short, with 7 bases between. The CDR3 spells CASRAGNEQFF. DNA for the CDR3: TGTGCCAGCAGGGCCGGGAATGAGCAGTTCTTC.

The gene calls are TRBV7-2 and TRBJ2-2; 13 nucleotides match TRBD2. V was clipped by 2 bases and J by 2 bases; unmatched bases: 5. Looked up from germline, CDR1 is SGHTA and CDR2 is FQGNSA. The CDR3 is 18 residues long. The CDR3 nucleotides are TGTGCCAGCAGCTTAACTAGCGGGGGGGCCGAAAACACCGGGGAGCTGTTTTTT. Translating it yields CASSLTSGGAENTGELFF.

This clone came up once. The chain couples TRBV2 to TRBJ1-1; D possibly corresponds to TRBD1 (6 bases). In germline, CDR1 is SNHLY, CDR2 FYNNEI. The CDR3 is made up of 14 amino acids. Between the trimmed V and J ends, which lost 6 bases and 6 bases, there was a span of 17 bases. The CDR3 nucleotides read TGTGCCAGCAGGGAACAGGGTGGCGTAGCTGAAGCTTTCTTT. It codes for CASREQGGVAEAFF.

Only one count was recorded for this clone. The chain carries TRBV7-3 and TRBJ1-4; D is undetermined. The length of the CDR3 is 16 residues. The ends were cut back, 2 bases at V and 5 bases at J, with 15 bases in the middle. Germline V gene lookup returns CDR1 SGHTA and CDR2 FQGTGA. CDR3 region: CASSLEVTGGNEKLFF. Here the CDR3 DNA reads TGTGCCAGCAGCTTAGAAGTTACGGGAGGAAATGAAAAACTGTTTTTT.

This clone was seen a handful of times. The chain recombines TRBV10-2 with TRBJ1-6, with 7 bases aligning to TRBD1. The trim removed 5 bases at V and 12 bases at J, leaving 7 bases unmatched. This CDR3 is built from 13 residues. The V gene's germline CDR1 is WSHSY and CDR2 SAAADI. The CDR3: CASSQGGGGPLHF. The CDR3 DNA is TGCGCCAGCAGTCAGGGAGGGGGCGGACCCCTCCACTTT.

This clone showed up just a few times. J is TRBJ2-7 and V is TRBV19, with D possibly called TRBD1 or TRBD2 (5 bases each). The CDR3 extends over 14 amino acids. From germline, CDR1 is LNHDA and CDR2 SQIVND (reference sequence). Trimming cost V 3 bases and J 5 bases, with 14 bases left between them. The CDR3: CASSILQGVHEQYF. The CDR3 DNA reads TGTGCCAGTAGTATTCTCCAGGGAGTCCACGAGCAGTACTTC.

The V gene is TRBV6-6, the J gene TRBJ1-2, with no clear D. V lost 7 bases and J 3 bases, leaving 15 bases between the germline ends. In germline, CDR1 is MNHNY, CDR2 SVGAGI (reference sequence). CDR3 size: 14 residues. The DNA for the CDR3 is TGTGCCAGCACCCAGGAACGAGGGTACTATGGCTACACCTTC. Its translation: CASTQERGYYGYTF.

This clone appeared a few times. The chain is built from TRBV5-1 and TRBJ2-5; a weak D match, TRBD1 (7 bases). The CDR3 loop spans 16 amino acids. V lost 4 bases and J 2 bases, leaving 18 bases between the germline ends. Germline V gene sequence: CDR1 SGHRS, CDR2 YFSETQ. CDR3 nucleotides: TGCGCCAGCAGCCCCGGAGGGGGCGGACCGCAAGAGACCCAGTACTTC. Translating it yields CASSPGGGGPQETQYF.

This chain connects TRBV5-1 to TRBJ2-5, with TRBD2 identical over 9 bases. There are 16 residues in the CDR3. Per germline, CDR1 SGHRS and CDR2 YFSETQ. V shed 9 bases and J 5 bases; nucleotides not matched to a gene: 17. CDR3 coding DNA: TGCGCCACCCGTCGAGGGGGCGGGGGGGCCGCGGAGACCCAGTACTTC. This translates into CATRRGGGGAAETQYF.

The DNA of the CDR3 is TGTGCCAGCAGCCGAAGGGGCAGGGAAGCTTTCTTT. Translated, it gives CASSRRGREAFF. This chain connects TRBV6-6 to TRBJ1-1; tentatively, D is TRBD1 (5 bases). This CDR3 has 12 residues. V lost 6 bases, J lost 8 bases, and 13 bases lay in between. Germline loops: CDR1 MNHNY, CDR2 SVGAGI (reference sequence).

J is TRBJ2-7 and V is TRBV5-1, with TRBD2 matching over 8 bases. This CDR3 contains 20 residues. CDR1 and CDR2 from the germline V gene are SGHRS and YFSETQ. The trim removed 4 bases at V and 2 bases at J, leaving 23 bases unmatched. In DNA form, the CDR3 reads TGCGCCAGCAGCCCTCGGGCGTCTAGCGGGCCCCGCCCTCGGCCCTACGAGCAGTACTTC. Translation gives CASSPRASSGPRPRPYEQYF.

The genes are TRBV6-1 and TRBJ2-7, with a weak D call TRBD2 (5 bases). Per the germline V gene, CDR1 is MNHNS and CDR2 is SASEGT. Trimming removed 5 bases from V and 2 bases from J, with 13 bases in between. CDR3 size: 14 residues. The CDR3 region has the DNA TGTGCCAGCAGTCCGGGGTCCTATGCCTACGAGCAGTACTTC. Protein sequence: CASSPGSYAYEQYF.

The chain is built from TRBV2 and TRBJ2-3, with 9 bases aligning to TRBD1. The J segment lost 8 bases and the V segment lost 4 bases, leaving 10 bases of the junction unmatched. This CDR3 comprises 15 residues. Germline V gene lookup returns CDR1 SNHLY and CDR2 FYNNEI. The CDR3 here is CASSAEDGTGTTQYF. The CDR3 nucleotides read TGTGCCAGCAGTGCCGAGGATGGGACAGGGACTACGCAGTATTTT.